The 15 T cell receptor beta chains reported below all come from one sample, sequenced in a study of T-cell reconstitution after alpha-beta-depleted transplantation in children. TCRbeta library preparation incorporated unique molecular identifiers. TCRdb used MiXCR to reprocess the PCR reads, holding one entry per CDR3 protein. The sample has roughly 500,000 distinct CDR3 sequences; roughly 10% are singletons. The input for sequencing was PBMCs, taken before TCRalphabeta/CD19-depleted stem cell transplant. Source of these receptors: a child aged 2-15 years with inherited bone marrow failure, due to receive a stem cell transplant.

This clonotype was found many times. V usage is TRBV28 and J usage is TRBJ2-2, with 7 bases identical to TRBD1. The CDR3 consists of 15 residues. CDR1 and CDR2 from the germline V gene are MDHEN and SYDVKM. V lost 6 bases to trimming and J lost 5 bases; unmatched junction nucleotides: 9. The CDR3 nucleotides are TGTGCCAGCAGAGGAAGGACAGGTTGGACCGGGGAGCTGTTTTTT. Translation: CASRGRTGWTGELFF.

V usage is TRBV4-3 and J usage is TRBJ2-2; 11 nucleotides agree with TRBD2. Trimming removed 3 bases from V and 3 bases from J; junction bases left unmatched: 9. This CDR3 spans 18 amino acids. The germline V gene encodes CDR1 LGHNA and CDR2 YSLEER. The CDR3 DNA follows: TGCGCCAGCAGCCACGACCGGGGACTAGCGGTTTACACCGGGGAGCTGTTTTTT. This sequence encodes CASSHDRGLAVYTGELFF.

This clonotype was counted only a few times. The chain links TRBV29-1 to TRBJ2-7; unclear D gene. This CDR3 has 15 amino acids. Trimming pared 4 bases from V and 0 bases from J, leaving 16 bases between. The germline V gene encodes CDR1 SQVTM and CDR2 ANQGSEA. DNA for the CDR3: TGCAGCGTTGGTGGTTGGCGCAGGAGCTCCTACGAGCAGTACTTC. Its protein is CSVGGWRRSSYEQYF.

The chain employs TRBV20-1 and TRBJ2-7; no clear D gene. The V gene lost 6 bases and the J gene lost 5 bases, with 14 bases spanning the gap. Germline V lookup: CDR1 DFQATT, CDR2 SNEGSKA (reference sequence). The CDR3 runs to 12 residues. The CDR3 DNA follows: TGCAGTGCGCAGGACCGGGTCGACGAGCAGTACTTC. It specifies CSAQDRVDEQYF.

In this sample, this clonotype turned up many times. This chain links TRBV20-1 with TRBJ2-7, with a tentative D call TRBD2 (6 bases). Germline V gives CDR1 DFQATT, CDR2 SNEGSKA (reference sequence). CDR3 length: 15 amino acids. V was clipped by 0 bases and J by 3 bases, with 15 bases between them. CDR3 region: CSARDLEGLGYEQYF. For the CDR3, the DNA is TGCAGTGCTAGAGATCTGGAGGGTCTCGGCTACGAGCAGTACTTC.

Ten or more counts support this clonotype. The chain has TRBV20-1 and TRBJ2-3; 9 bases agree with TRBD2. The germline V gene has CDR1 DFQATT and CDR2 SNEGSKA (reference sequence). This CDR3 has 15 residues. V dropped 2 bases and J dropped 0; count of bases not matched to a gene: 3. CDR3 loop: CSARQLAGSTDTQYF. The CDR3 DNA reads as TGCAGTGCTAGACAGCTAGCGGGGAGCACAGATACGCAGTATTTT.

The chain joins TRBV5-1 to TRBJ1-2; D is unresolved. The germline V and J ends were trimmed by 2 bases and 0 bases, with 8 bases remaining between them. Germline V CDR1 and CDR2: SGHRS, YFSETQ. This CDR3 spans 14 amino acids. In DNA form, the CDR3 reads TGCGCCAGCAGCTTCGGGGAAGCTAACTATGGCTACACCTTC. Amino acid sequence: CASSFGEANYGYTF.

In this sample, this clonotype turned up many times. V usage is TRBV28 and J usage is TRBJ1-5; no definite D call. Germline V lookup: CDR1 MDHEN, CDR2 SYDVKM. The CDR3 is 14 amino acids. Trimming removed 2 bases at V and 4 bases at J, with 9 bases between. The CDR3 region has the DNA TGTGCCAGCAGTTTAGGGTGGCGGAATCAGCCCCAGCATTTT. It codes for CASSLGWRNQPQHF.

This clonotype turned up a few times. This rearrangement joins TRBV5-1 to TRBJ2-2; 10 bases line up with TRBD1. From germline, CDR1 is SGHRS and CDR2 YFSETQ. The J segment lost 3 bases and the V segment lost 0 bases, leaving 5 bases of the junction unmatched. The CDR3 runs 17 residues. The CDR3 loop is CASSLAGTGVHTGELFF. The CDR3 bases are TGCGCCAGCAGCTTGGCAGGGACAGGGGTTCACACCGGGGAGCTGTTTTTT.

This clonotype was recorded a few times. The chain uses TRBV5-1 and TRBJ2-3; D may correspond to TRBD1 or TRBD2 (5 bases each). In germline, CDR1 is SGHRS, CDR2 YFSETQ. The CDR3 totals 17 residues. V was cut by 4 bases and J by 4 bases, with 22 bases left in between. CDR3 nucleotides: TGCGCCAGCAGCCCGTTGGTCTCGCGAAGAGGGGCAGATACGCAGTATTTT. This encodes CASSPLVSRRGADTQYF.

The table lists this clonotype with many counts. The V gene is TRBV4-3, the J gene TRBJ2-3, with D uncertain. In germline, CDR1 is LGHNA, CDR2 YSLEER. V lost 1 base and J lost 2, with 4 bases in between. This CDR3 contains 13 residues. CDR3 region: CASSQVLTDTQYF. The CDR3 region has the DNA TGCGCCAGCAGCCAAGTTCTCACAGATACGCAGTATTTT.

This clonotype was counted many times. V usage is TRBV6-5 and J usage is TRBJ2-6; D possibly corresponds to TRBD2 (5 bases). There are 18 residues in the CDR3. Germline V lookup: CDR1 MNHEY, CDR2 SVGAGI. V lost 0 bases to trimming and J lost 0 bases, with 12 bases between them. The CDR3 sequence is CASSYSTLGLSGANVLTF. In DNA, the CDR3 is TGTGCCAGCAGTTACTCGACTCTAGGACTCTCTGGGGCCAACGTCCTGACTTTC.

This clonotype turned up a few times. CDR3 in amino acids: CASRGSSGTPRETQYF. CDR3 nucleotides: TGCGCCAGCAGGGGGAGTAGCGGGACCCCCCGAGAGACCCAGTACTTC. V gene TRBV5-1 combines with J gene TRBJ2-5; 8 nucleotides agree with TRBD2. The CDR3 contains 16 residues. Germline V gene data show CDR1 as SGHRS and CDR2 as YFSETQ. Trimming removed 5 bases from V and 4 bases from J; junction bases left unmatched: 13.

This clonotype was picked up many times. The chain has TRBV10-3 and TRBJ2-2; 10 bases fit TRBD2. The CDR3 covers 13 residues. Trimming at V came to 8 bases and at J to 6 bases, leaving 3 bases not matched to a gene. Germline assignment: CDR1 ENHRY and CDR2 SYGVKD. The CDR3 loop is CAIGLADAGELFF. In DNA form, the CDR3 reads TGTGCCATCGGACTAGCGGACGCCGGGGAGCTGTTTTTT.

This clonotype appeared once. A single base separates this from a much larger clone, so it may be a read error. The V call is TRBV20-1, the J call TRBJ2-3; 14 bases are a match to TRBD2. The CDR3 sequence is 14 residues long. Per the germline V gene, CDR1 is DFQATT and CDR2 is SNEGSKA (reference sequence). The ends lost 6 bases at V and 6 bases at J; junction bases unmatched: 5. The CDR3 DNA is TGCAGTGCCGGGACTAGCGGGAGATATGATACGCAGTATTTT. Amino acid sequence: CSAGTSGRYDTQYF.